A selection of T cell receptor beta chains follows, all from one sample in a study of T cell responses to AZD1222 COVID-19 vaccine. Sequenced by immunoSEQ multiplex PCR; TCRdb stores in-frame clones only, minus some. The profile shows about 120,000 clones, 80% to 95% of them singletons. The source was peripheral blood, collected 28 days after the second dose of the MenACWY control vaccine. Receptor source: an adult who received the MenACWY meningococcal vaccine as a control. Both conserved end residues are part of each CDR3. The D gene is left open where the match is weak. A row's size may be missing; if present it is once, few, many or a size class.

>NA|TRBJ2-5|TRBD1|TRBV7-9
TGTGCCAGCAGCTTATTCCCCACAGGGGAAGAGACCCAGTACTTC
CASSLFPTGEETQYF
>NA|TRBJ1-2|NA|TRBV5-1
TGCGCCAGCAGCTCCAAGCGCGGGTCAGACAACTATGGCTACACCTTC
CASSSKRGSDNYGYTF
>once|TRBJ1-5|TRBD1|TRBV27
TGTGCCAGCAGGCCCATGGGACAGGGGAATCAGCCCCAGCATTTT
CASRPMGQGNQPQHF
>once|TRBJ1-1|NA|TRBV7-2
TGTGCCAGCAGCTTAGCCCAGAAGAACACTGAAGCTTTCTTT
CASSLAQKNTEAFF
>NA|TRBJ2-3|TRBD2|TRBV5-5
TGTGCCAGCAGCTTAGCCCCTAGTATAGCGGGAGTCTTTGATACGCAGTATTTT
CASSLAPSIAGVFDTQYF
>NA|TRBJ1-4|NA|TRBV5-5
TGTGCCAGCAGCTTAAGAGGGCCCATGGGGACACTCCCTGAAAAACTGTTTTTT
CASSLRGPMGTLPEKLFF
>NA|TRBJ1-5|NA|TRBV4-2
TGTGCCAGCAGCCAAGCACTTATTCCCTTGATTGACGGAACCCCTCAGCCCCAGCATTTT
CASSQALIPLIDGTPQPQHF
>NA|TRBJ1-2|NA|TRBV7-2
TGTGCCAGCAGCTTATTCGATCCAACGGGTGGCTACACCTTC
CASSLFDPTGGYTF
>NA|TRBJ2-3|NA|TRBV19
TGTGCCAGTAGTAGGGACACCGCGACAGATACGCAGTATTTT
CASSRDTATDTQYF
>NA|TRBJ1-1|NA|TRBV18
TGTGCCAGCTCACCACGACAGAAGAACACTGAAGCTTTCTTT
CASSPRQKNTEAFF
>NA|TRBJ2-7|NA|TRBV28
TGTGCCAGCAGTGTAACAGGCCTGCTAGCTCACGAGCAGTACTTC
CASSVTGLLAHEQYF